The entry below gives a single T cell receptor beta chain sequence along with its context. The antigen remains unidentified. This sample stems from a study of beta chain features in type 1 diabetes. V shed 0 bases and J 7 bases; nucleotides not matched to a gene: 11. Germline V gene sequence: CDR1 SGHRS, CDR2 YFSETQ. The CDR3 is 17 residues long. The investigators reverse transcribed all of the isolated RNA, so they sequenced expressed TCRB transcripts. Each sample of naive, central memory or regulatory T cells had, on average, about 3.57 million reads. Generated by immunoSEQ multiplex PCR, the TCRdb table keeps only in-frame clones and is missing some. The table has 810,000 or so clones, under 20% seen once. Points from the study as a whole: Whether HLA type affects TCRB rearrangement stayed undetermined in the present work.

This clonotype was sampled from a woman aged 18 to 35 in good health. The rearrangement joins TRBV5-1 to TRBJ1-2; 11 nucleotides align to TRBD1. Sequencing was performed on naive CD4+ T cells from blood. This chain's CDR3 is CASSLGTGGPSVRGYTF. CDR3 nucleotide sequence: TGCGCCAGCAGCTTGGGGACAGGGGGCCCGTCCGTACGTGGCTACACCTTC. Variable domain in full (rest from reference TRBV5-1 and TRBJ1-2): KAGVTQTPRYLIKTRGQQVTLSCSPISGHRSVSWYQQTPGQGLQFLFEYFSETQRNKGNFPGRFSGRQFSNSRSEMNVSTLELGDSALYLCASSLGTGGPSVRGYTFGSGTRLTVV.